These T cell receptor beta chains were read from a single sample in a study of CD8 T cells in Susac syndrome. Each CDR3 protein is one row after TCRdb ran MiXCR on the immunoSEQ multiplex PCR reads. Of some 120,000 distinct CDR3 sequences in the sample, around 91% were seen once. Sequencing was carried out using CD8+ T cells from PBMCs. Source of these receptors: a human donor with multiple sclerosis. CDR3s include the opening cysteine and the closing phenylalanine or tryptophan. A D gene is named only where the DNA matches it firmly. Not all rows give a size; the values are once, few, many and, for expanded clones, a class.

length,size,V,D,J,CDR3,DNA
12,NA,TRBV30,NA,TRBJ2-7,CAWSGLSYEQYF,TGTGCCTGGAGTGGTCTTTCCTACGAGCAGTACTTC
13,once,TRBV28,TRBD1,TRBJ2-5,CASRSTGEETQYF,TGTGCCAGCAGATCTACAGGGGAAGAGACCCAGTACTTC
16,NA,TRBV6-1,NA,TRBJ2-5,CASSNLEGLSRSTQYF,TGTGCCAGCAGCAACCTAGAAGGGCTATCAAGATCGACCCAGTACTTC
14,NA,TRBV9,NA,TRBJ2-1,CASSEGGLVLEQFF,TGTGCCAGCAGCGAGGGGGGACTGGTACTTGAGCAGTTCTTC
12,NA,TRBV15,NA,TRBJ2-7,CATSSRGYEQYF,TGTGCCACCAGCAGCAGGGGCTACGAGCAGTACTTC
14,NA,TRBV30,NA,TRBJ1-2,CAWNYPRANYGYTF,TGTGCCTGGAATTATCCGCGTGCTAACTATGGCTACACCTTC
12,NA,TRBV29-1,NA,TRBJ2-7,CSVLIPRSEQYF,TGCAGCGTTTTAATCCCACGCAGCGAGCAGTACTTC
14,NA,TRBV4-2,NA,TRBJ2-7,CASSQDPGPSEQYF,TGTGCCAGCAGCCAAGACCCGGGGCCGTCCGAGCAGTACTTC
12,NA,TRBV27,NA,TRBJ2-7,CASSSPGYEQYF,TGTGCCAGCAGTTCACCCGGGTACGAGCAGTACTTC
15,NA,TRBV4-1,TRBD1,TRBJ1-2,CASSQDDRENYGYTF,TGCGCCAGCAGCCAAGATGACAGGGAGAACTATGGCTACACCTTC
16,NA,TRBV2,NA,TRBJ2-3,CASSERVTGWTDTQYF,TGTGCCAGCAGTGAAAGGGTTACAGGGTGGACAGATACGCAGTATTTT
13,NA,TRBV19,NA,TRBJ1-4,CASSIQGPEKLFF,TGTGCCAGTAGTATTCAGGGCCCTGAAAAACTGTTTTTT
13,NA,TRBV2,NA,TRBJ1-5,CASSVRGRQPQHF,TGTGCCAGCAGTGTTAGGGGAAGGCAGCCCCAGCATTTT
15,NA,TRBV7-2,NA,TRBJ2-3,CASSLVGGGADTQYF,TGTGCCAGCAGCTTAGTGGGAGGGGGCGCAGATACGCAGTATTTT
14,NA,TRBV4-1,NA,TRBJ2-7,CASSQAGDTYEQYF,TGCGCCAGCAGCCAAGCCGGGGACACCTACGAGCAGTACTTC
12,NA,TRBV29-1,NA,TRBJ1-2,CSVDDGSAGYTF,TGCAGCGTTGACGATGGGTCGGCTGGCTACACCTTC
15,NA,TRBV5-1,TRBD2,TRBJ2-1,CASSLGLAAYNEQFF,TGCGCCAGCAGCTTGGGGCTAGCGGCTTACAATGAGCAGTTCTTC
14,NA,TRBV5-6,NA,TRBJ2-5,CASSGPEDQETQYF,TGTGCCAGCAGCGGACCAGAGGACCAAGAGACCCAGTACTTC
13,NA,TRBV13,TRBD1,TRBJ2-7,CASSRDSPYEQYF,TGTGCCAGCTCCCGGGACAGTCCCTACGAGCAGTACTTC
11,NA,TRBV29-1,NA,TRBJ2-1,CSVDRGIEQFF,TGCAGCGTTGATCGCGGGATTGAGCAGTTCTTC
14,once,TRBV6-5,NA,TRBJ1-2,CASSYSPQNYGYTF,TGTGCCAGCAGTTACTCGCCACAGAACTATGGCTACACCTTC
15,NA,TRBV4-3,NA,TRBJ1-4,CASSQVKDVWEKLFF,TGCGCCAGCAGCCAAGTAAAGGACGTTTGGGAAAAACTGTTTTTT
13,NA,TRBV20-1,TRBD2,TRBJ2-7,CSASTREPYEQYF,TGCAGTGCTAGTACGCGGGAGCCCTACGAGCAGTACTTC
13,NA,TRBV19,NA,TRBJ1-5,CASSIASNQPQHF,TGTGCCAGTAGTATAGCCTCTAATCAGCCCCAGCATTTT
15,NA,TRBV14,TRBD1,TRBJ2-1,CASSTGTGGFHEQFF,TGTGCCAGCAGCACCGGGACAGGGGGCTTCCATGAGCAGTTCTTC
14,NA,TRBV7-9,NA,TRBJ2-5,CASSPHSGWETQYF,TGTGCCAGCAGCCCCCATTCAGGGTGGGAGACCCAGTACTTC
15,NA,TRBV12-3/TRBV12-4,TRBD2,TRBJ2-1,CASSYPGLGRNEQFF,TGTGCCAGCAGTTACCCCGGACTAGGGCGGAATGAGCAGTTCTTC
15,NA,TRBV5-4,TRBD1,TRBJ2-7,CASRRAGTGVIEQYF,TGTGCCAGCAGACGAGCCGGGACAGGAGTGATCGAGCAGTACTTC
14,NA,TRBV10-3,NA,TRBJ2-3,CAISESLVRDTQYF,TGTGCCATCAGTGAGTCCCTGGTACGGGATACGCAGTATTTT
16,NA,TRBV28,TRBD1,TRBJ2-7,CASSFVWTGGAYEQYF,TGTGCCAGCAGTTTTGTCTGGACAGGGGGTGCCTACGAGCAGTACTTC
17,NA,TRBV4-1,NA,TRBJ2-7,CASSQDLGTADLYEQYF,TGCGCCAGCAGCCAAGATCTGGGGACCGCTGATCTGTACGAGCAGTACTTC
16,NA,TRBV7-9,TRBD1,TRBJ2-7,CASSPEIGQGALGQYF,TGTGCCAGCAGCCCCGAGATAGGACAGGGGGCGCTAGGGCAGTACTTC
11,NA,TRBV7-9,TRBD2,TRBJ2-1,CASRTLAEQFF,TGTGCCAGCAGGACACTAGCGGAGCAGTTCTTC
15,NA,TRBV12-3/TRBV12-4,NA,TRBJ1-5,CASSLAYRGNQPQHF,TGTGCCAGCAGTTTAGCTTACCGGGGCAATCAGCCCCAGCATTTT
14,NA,TRBV20-1,NA,TRBJ1-1,CSAQPRAGMGQAFF,TGCAGTGCGCAACCTCGAGCAGGTATGGGACAAGCTTTCTTT
13,NA,TRBV6-6,NA,TRBJ2-5,CASSYSDPGTQYF,TGTGCCAGCAGTTACTCGGATCCGGGGACCCAGTACTTC